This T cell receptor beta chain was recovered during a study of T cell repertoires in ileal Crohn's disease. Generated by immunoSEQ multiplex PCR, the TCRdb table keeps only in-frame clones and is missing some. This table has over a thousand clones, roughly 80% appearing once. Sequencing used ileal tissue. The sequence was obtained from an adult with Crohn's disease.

The CDR3 spells CSVVSGYGNGYTF. Written as DNA, the CDR3 is TGCAGCGTTGTGTCGGGGTACGGTAATGGCTACACCTTC. The chain links TRBV29-1 to TRBJ1-2; D is undetermined. Trimming removed 4 bases at V and 6 bases at J, with 15 bases between. Germline CDR1 reads SQVTM; CDR2 reads ANQGSEA. The CDR3 runs 13 residues.